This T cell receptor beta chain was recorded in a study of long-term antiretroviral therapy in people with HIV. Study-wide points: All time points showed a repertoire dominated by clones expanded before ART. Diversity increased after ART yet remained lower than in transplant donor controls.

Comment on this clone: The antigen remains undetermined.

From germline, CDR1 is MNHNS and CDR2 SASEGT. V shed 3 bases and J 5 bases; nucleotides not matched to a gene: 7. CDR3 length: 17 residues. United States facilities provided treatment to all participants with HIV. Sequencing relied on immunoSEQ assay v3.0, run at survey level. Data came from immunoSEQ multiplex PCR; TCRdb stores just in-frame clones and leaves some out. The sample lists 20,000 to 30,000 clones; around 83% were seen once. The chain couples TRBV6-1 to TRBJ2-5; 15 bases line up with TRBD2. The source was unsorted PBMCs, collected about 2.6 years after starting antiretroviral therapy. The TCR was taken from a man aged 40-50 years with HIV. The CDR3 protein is CASSDRGLAGGWETQYF. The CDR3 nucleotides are TGTGCCAGCAGTGATCGGGGACTAGCGGGAGGATGGGAGACCCAGTACTTC.